This T cell receptor (beta chain) was obtained from a study of CD4 T cells in relation to SARS-CoV-2 and coronaviruses. CD4+ T cells from unexposed donors were obtained before the COVID-19 pandemic (2011-2018). After less than 11 days of culture, CD4+ T cells were isolated. The CDR3 sequence is 14 residues long. The germline V gene has CDR1 MNHEY and CDR2 SVGAGI. The V end lost 2 bases, the J end lost 4 bases, and 11 bases lay between the germline ends. Repertoires were generated with immunoSEQ multiplex PCR, while TCRdb's copy carries only in-frame clones and drops some. The sample comprises approximately 17,000 clones, roughly 82% of which are singletons, and about a third rests with the top ten. With respect to this clone: Its antigen is undetermined.

This chain uses TRBV6-5 with TRBJ1-2; no firm D call. This TCR was recovered from a human donor in good health. Sequencing was carried out using CD4+ T cells from PBMCs, cultured in vitro. The CDR3 here is CASSYSFSTYGYTF. The CDR3 region has the DNA TGTGCCAGCAGTTACAGCTTTTCTACCTATGGCTACACCTTC.